Each of the 30 T cell receptor beta chains below was sequenced from the same sample in a study of blood T cell repertoires in COVID-19 (dated by TCRdb to about 2020). The library was produced with the immunoSEQ multiplex PCR assay. TCRdb provides this immuneACCESS table in a form limited to in-frame rearrangements. Some clones are lacking; in checked studies, under half of them reflect an unresolved V gene, and why the rest are absent is not known. The sample table shows fewer than 130,000 clones, and approximately 67% are seen once. Of the sample, under 10% falls within the top ten clones. Sequenced material: peripheral blood. Receptors were obtained from a woman aged 55-70 years with acute or convalescent COVID-19.

A note on this clone: The junction does not match germline at one end; this may be a read error. The genes are TRBV27 and TRBJ1-2, with TRBD1 as a possible D gene (6 bases). CDR1 and CDR2 from the germline V gene are MNHEY and SMNVEV (reference sequence). This CDR3 is 16 amino acids long. CDR3 nucleotide sequence: TGTGCCAGCAGTATATCCCCTGACAGGTCGGTCTATGGCTACACCTTC. This encodes CASSISPDRSVYGYTF.

V usage is TRBV28 and J usage is TRBJ1-1, with no clear D. Trimming left V 8 bases short and J 4 bases short, with 20 bases between. The CDR3 has 15 amino acids. CDR1 and CDR2 (germline): MDHEN, SYDVKM. The CDR3 sequence: CASCPPRARATEAFF. CDR3 nucleotide sequence: TGTGCCAGCTGTCCCCCGAGGGCGCGGGCCACTGAAGCTTTCTTT.

The J gene is TRBJ2-7, the V gene TRBV6-5; 9 bases match TRBD1. Germline-derived CDR1 and CDR2 are MNHEY and SVGAGI. This CDR3 is built from 14 residues. V shed 10 bases and J 6 bases; nucleotides not matched to a gene: 13. DNA of the CDR3: TGTGCCACACAGACCGGGACAGGGAGGTTCGAGCAGTACTTC. Amino acid sequence: CATQTGTGRFEQYF.

Written as DNA, the CDR3 is TGTGCCAGCAGTTCTTGGGGCGGTTTACAACCCCTCCACTTT. Translated: CASSSWGGLQPLHF. The J gene is TRBJ1-6, the V gene TRBV28, with D perhaps TRBD1 (5 bases). V was pared by 4 bases and J by 12 bases, with 16 bases between. This CDR3 is built from 14 residues. Germline CDR1 is MDHEN and CDR2 is SYDVKM.

This clone has just a few counts. CDR3 DNA sequence: TGTGCCAGCAGCGCCCGACAGGGTGGACGCGATGAGCAGTTCTTC. It encodes CASSARQGGRDEQFF. The chain has TRBV9 and TRBJ2-1; 7 nucleotides align to TRBD1. The CDR3 contains 15 residues. V lost 3 bases to trimming and J lost 8 bases; unmatched junction nucleotides: 11. Germline CDR1 is SGDLS and CDR2 is YYNGEE.

The V gene is TRBV7-2, the J gene TRBJ2-7; 7 bases are a match to TRBD1. The germline V gene encodes CDR1 SGHTA and CDR2 FQGNSA. The CDR3 has 12 amino acids. J gave up 9 bases and V 5 bases, and 7 bases lay outside the gene matches. The CDR3 DNA is TGTGCCAGCAGCCGCCGACAGGGAGTGCAGTACTTC. It translates to CASSRRQGVQYF.

This clone came up a few times. The chain recombines TRBV4-3 with TRBJ2-7; D remains unclear. Trimming shortened V by 3 bases and J by 3 bases, and 12 bases separated the two germline ends. Germline V gene data show CDR1 as LGHNA and CDR2 as YSLEER. The CDR3 is 14 amino acids. CDR3 bases: TGCGCCAGCAGCCAGGAATCTTCTAGCTACGAGCAGTACTTC. Translated, it gives CASSQESSSYEQYF.

Note on this clone: The same CDR3 is also encoded by other DNA sequences in this sample. The chain carries TRBV24-1 and TRBJ1-2; D remains ambiguous. Per germline, CDR1 KGHDR and CDR2 SFDVKD. This CDR3 comprises 12 residues. V was shortened by 3 bases and J by 4 bases, with 5 bases between the two germline ends. The CDR3 sequence is CATSDRSYGYTF. The CDR3 DNA reads as TGTGCCACCAGTGATCGTAGCTATGGCTACACCTTC.

This clone is medium-sized within its sample. The chain couples TRBV7-9 to TRBJ1-4; 8 bases align to TRBD1. Germline V gene data show CDR1 as SEHNR and CDR2 as FQNEAQ (reference sequence). The junction had 14 bases not matched to a gene; V was cut back by 5 bases and J by 3 bases. This CDR3 spans 18 amino acids. The CDR3 spells CASSAGQGPLWANEKLFF. The CDR3 region has the DNA TGTGCCAGCAGCGCCGGACAGGGTCCTCTGTGGGCTAATGAAAAACTGTTTTTT. Based on the CDR3 plus reference TRBV7-9 and TRBJ1-4, the full variable domain is DTGVSQNPRHKITKRGQNVTFRCDPISEHNRLYWYRQTLGQGPEFLTYFQNEAQLEKSRLLSDRFSAERPKGSFSTLEIQRTEQGDSAMYLCASSAGQGPLWANEKLFFGSGTQLSVL.

The CDR3 nucleotides are TGTGCCAGCAGCCTCGGGGCAGCGGGGGGTATAGATACGCAGTATTTT. Translation gives CASSLGAAGGIDTQYF. The J gene is TRBJ2-3, the V gene TRBV9; TRBD2 matches at 9 bases. The V segment lost 4 bases and the J segment 5 bases; nucleotides outside the gene matches: 11. Per germline, CDR1 SGDLS and CDR2 YYNGEE. The CDR3 is 16 residues long. Based on the CDR3 plus reference TRBV9 and TRBJ2-3, the full variable domain is DSGVTQTPKHLITATGQRVTLRCSPRSGDLSVYWYQQSLDQGLQFLIQYYNGEERAKGNILERFSAQQFPDLHSELNLSSLELGDSALYFCASSLGAAGGIDTQYFGPGTRLTVL.

The chain links TRBV30 to TRBJ2-7, with 7 bases matching TRBD1. V lost 0 bases and J lost 4; bases outside the gene matches: 3. Germline CDR1 and CDR2: GTSNPN and SVGIG (reference sequence). The CDR3 length is 13 residues. CDR3 sequence: CAWSVGRGYEQYF. In DNA form, the CDR3 reads TGTGCCTGGAGTGTTGGCAGGGGGTACGAGCAGTACTTC.

V is TRBV30 and J is TRBJ2-7; TRBD1 is a possible D gene (5 bases). CDR1 and CDR2 (germline): GTSNPN, SVGIG (reference sequence). The length of the CDR3 is 14 residues. V dropped 5 bases and J dropped 3 bases, with 17 bases sitting between them. The CDR3 spells CAWVMKGHSYEQYF. For the CDR3, the DNA is TGTGCCTGGGTTATGAAGGGGCACAGCTACGAGCAGTACTTC.

As for this clone: At the DNA level, this CDR3 is encoded by other sequences in the same sample as well. This CDR3 reads CASSQAGGGPYEQYF. CDR3 nucleotides: TGTGCCAGCAGCCAGGCCGGGGGGGGTCCCTACGAGCAGTACTTC. V and J are TRBV3-1 (or the pseudogene TRBV3-2) and TRBJ2-7; the match to TRBD2 covers 8 bases. The germline CDR1 and CDR2 sequences are LGHDT and YNNKEL (reference sequence). This CDR3 spans 15 amino acids. J gave up 2 bases and V 3 bases, and 6 bases lay outside the gene matches.

CDR3 sequence reads: CASSHGFYQPQHF. The CDR3 DNA reads TGTGCCAGTAGCCACGGGTTTTATCAGCCCCAGCATTTT. J is TRBJ1-5 and V is TRBV19; D call uncertain. CDR3 size: 13 residues. Trimming cost V 6 bases and J 5 bases, with 11 bases left between them. Germline-derived CDR1 and CDR2 are LNHDA and SQIVND (reference sequence). The complete variable domain, with remaining parts taken from reference TRBV19 and TRBJ1-5, reads DGGITQSPKYLFRKEGQNVTLSCEQNLNHDAMYWYRQDPGQGLRLIYYSQIVNDFQKGDIAEGYSVSREKKESFPLTVTSAQKNPTAFYLCASSHGFYQPQHFGDGTRLSIL.

V and J are TRBV5-1 and TRBJ2-7; TRBD1 matches 8 bases. Per germline, CDR1 SGHRS and CDR2 YFSETQ. This CDR3 is 14 amino acids long. V lost 4 bases to trimming and J lost 6 bases; unmatched junction nucleotides: 9. The CDR3 here is CASSPGQGSSEQYF. The CDR3 DNA reads as TGCGCCAGCAGCCCCGGACAGGGAAGTAGCGAGCAGTACTTC.

This rearrangement joins TRBV5-1 to TRBJ2-6; D is perhaps TRBD2 (6 bases). Trimming removed 7 bases from V and 3 bases from J, with 17 bases in between. In germline, CDR1 is SGHRS, CDR2 YFSETQ. The CDR3 contains 16 residues. The CDR3 nucleotides read TGCGCCAGCCGGCTGGGGCGGGGTATTGGGGCCAACGTCCTGACTTTC. Translation gives CASRLGRGIGANVLTF.

CDR3 protein: CASSYFSSGDTQYF. The CDR3 DNA follows: TGTGCCAGCAGTTACTTCTCAAGCGGGGATACGCAGTATTTT. V gene TRBV6-5 combines with J gene TRBJ2-3; the D gene is possibly TRBD2 (6 bases). Germline CDR1 reads MNHEY; CDR2 reads SVGAGI. The CDR3 has 14 residues. Trimming left V 1 base short and J 6 bases short, with 11 bases between.

A note on this clone: One junction end disagrees with the germline gene, perhaps due to a read error. The V call is TRBV30, the J call TRBJ2-7, with TRBD1 as a possible D gene (7 bases). The CDR3 has 14 residues. In germline, CDR1 is GTSNPN, CDR2 SVGIG (reference sequence). CDR3 in amino acids: CARSVGGTEYEQYF. In DNA form, the CDR3 reads TGTGCCCGGAGTGTCGGCGGGACAGAATACGAGCAGTACTTC.

This clone was found once. The gene calls are TRBV19 and TRBJ2-1; a weak D match, TRBD1 (6 bases). Germline V gene lookup returns CDR1 LNHDA and CDR2 SQIVND (reference sequence). The CDR3 contains 14 residues. Trimming pared 2 bases from V and 7 bases from J, leaving 12 bases between. CDR3 nucleotides: TGTGCCAGTAGTATAACAGGGCTCGGGAATGAGCAGTTCTTC. This sequence encodes CASSITGLGNEQFF. The whole variable domain, remainder taken from reference TRBV19 and TRBJ2-1, is DGGITQSPKYLFRKEGQNVTLSCEQNLNHDAMYWYRQDPGQGLRLIYYSQIVNDFQKGDIAEGYSVSREKKESFPLTVTSAQKNPTAFYLCASSITGLGNEQFFGPGTRLTVL.

The V call is TRBV5-8, the J call TRBJ2-6; tentative D call: TRBD1 (5 bases). This CDR3 has 15 amino acids. From germline, CDR1 is SGHTS and CDR2 YDEGEE. Trimming took off 4 bases at V and 4 bases at J, with 12 bases between the two ends. The CDR3 spells CASSTTGYGANVLTF. CDR3 in DNA: TGTGCCAGCAGCACTACAGGCTACGGGGCCAACGTCCTGACTTTC.

This clone was seen more than once but under ten times. The gene calls are TRBV7-8 and TRBJ1-1, with TRBD1 identical over 11 bases. Germline V gene sequence: CDR1 SGHVS, CDR2 FQNEAQ. CDR3 length: 13 amino acids. Germline trimming cut 4 bases from V and 8 bases from J; bases unmatched to any gene: 3. The CDR3 DNA sequence: TGTGCCAGCAGCTCTTGGACAGGGGGCGAAGCTTTCTTT. It translates to CASSSWTGGEAFF.

CDR3 region: CASSLARENYGYTF. Here the CDR3 DNA reads TGTGCCAGCAGCTTGGCCCGGGAGAACTATGGCTACACCTTC. This sequence joins TRBV5-4 and TRBJ1-2, with D hard to call. Looked up from germline, CDR1 is SGHNT and CDR2 is YYREEE (reference sequence). V was clipped by 0 bases and J by 2 bases, with 8 bases between them. This CDR3 is 14 amino acids long.

The chain recombines TRBV30 with TRBJ2-7, with 7 positions matching TRBD1. Trimming removed 1 base from V and 3 bases from J; junction bases left unmatched: 0. Germline lookup yields CDR1 GTSNPN and CDR2 SVGIG (reference sequence). The CDR3 is 12 residues long. CDR3: CAWSGQGYEQYF. CDR3 DNA sequence: TGTGCCTGGAGTGGACAGGGCTACGAGCAGTACTTC.

The CDR3 region has the DNA TGTGCCAGTAGTATCCCCGGACAGTATGGCTACACCTTC. This gives the protein CASSIPGQYGYTF. V usage is TRBV19 and J usage is TRBJ1-2; D perhaps matches TRBD1 (6 bases). V was shortened by 3 bases and J by 5 bases, with 10 bases between the two germline ends. Germline lookup yields CDR1 LNHDA and CDR2 SQIVND (reference sequence). There are 13 residues in the CDR3.

The chain couples TRBV7-9 to TRBJ2-1; 12 bases align to TRBD2. The length of the CDR3 is 17 residues. Germline V lookup: CDR1 SEHNR, CDR2 FQNEAQ (reference sequence). The V gene end was trimmed by 5 bases and the J gene end by 8 bases; junction bases not matched to a gene: 13. Written as DNA, the CDR3 is TGTGCCAGCAGCCCGACTGATCTAGCGGGGGGGTGGTATGAGCAGTTCTTC. Translation gives CASSPTDLAGGWYEQFF.

About this clone: Other nucleotide sequences from this sample produce the same CDR3. This sequence joins TRBV9 and TRBJ1-1, with unresolved D. The V and J ends lost 0 bases and 1 base respectively, with 4 bases between them. The CDR3 runs 13 residues. Germline V gene data show CDR1 as SGDLS and CDR2 as YYNGEE. The CDR3 loop reads CASSVGRNTEAFF. Here the CDR3 DNA reads TGTGCCAGCAGCGTAGGTAGGAACACTGAAGCTTTCTTT.

The V call is TRBV12-3 or TRBV12-4, the J call TRBJ1-5; D remains ambiguous. Trimming took off 4 bases at V and 6 bases at J, with 7 bases between the two ends. The CDR3 is 12 amino acids. CDR3 amino acids: CASSSEGQPQHF. CDR3 nucleotides: TGTGCCAGCAGTTCCGAGGGTCAGCCCCAGCATTTT.

The chain links TRBV10-3 to TRBJ2-7; a possible D gene is TRBD1 (6 bases). Trimming stripped 4 bases from V and 0 bases from J, with 13 bases between. The CDR3 runs 15 residues. The germline V gene encodes CDR1 ENHRY and CDR2 SYGVKD. CDR3 residues: CAISGRTESSYEQYF. The CDR3 nucleotides are TGTGCCATCAGTGGGCGGACAGAAAGCTCCTACGAGCAGTACTTC.

This chain connects TRBV4-1 to TRBJ2-1; possibly TRBD2 for D (6 bases). Trimming removed 0 bases at V and 1 base at J, with 10 bases between. The length of the CDR3 is 16 residues. The germline V gene has CDR1 MGHRA and CDR2 YSYEKL. CDR3 amino acids: CASSQDPGVSYNEQFF. The CDR3 DNA reads as TGCGCCAGCAGCCAAGATCCGGGGGTATCCTACAATGAGCAGTTCTTC.

The chain employs TRBV5-4 and TRBJ1-4, with D unresolved. With 4 bases removed from V and 0 bases from J, the gap between germline ends came to 10 bases. Germline V gene lookup returns CDR1 SGHNT and CDR2 YYREEE (reference sequence). CDR3 length: 15 amino acids. The CDR3 DNA sequence: TGTGCCAGCAGCGGCGGATCTGCAACTAATGAAAAACTGTTTTTT. Its translation is CASSGGSATNEKLFF.